The clone carrying this T cell receptor (beta chain) was counted between two and nine times. The antigen is undetermined. V was cut by 1 base and J by 3 bases, with 16 bases left in between. The germline V gene encodes CDR1 SGHRS and CDR2 YFSETQ. The CDR3 covers 16 residues. Unique molecular identifiers were built into the TCRbeta library. From the PCR reads, TCRdb called clonotypes with MiXCR, one entry per CDR3 protein. The table includes 580,000 or so distinct CDR3 sequences, approximately 22% detected once. This record belongs to a study of T-cell reconstitution after alpha-beta-depleted transplantation in children. Study conclusions and caveats: Newly made T cells mostly supplied T-cell counts and diversity one year after transplant. Expanded clones from the graft, numbering several hundred, reportedly supplied alpha-beta T cells about two months after transplant.

The sequencing used PBMCs, mostly from graft donor cells, collected 360 days after TCRalphabeta/CD19-depleted stem cell transplant. This receptor was obtained from a boy less than two years old who had a stem cell transplant for acute myeloid leukemia, so the T cells may come from the graft donor. The genes are TRBV5-1 and TRBJ1-1; tentative D call: TRBD1 (6 bases). The CDR3 coding sequence is TGCGCCAGCAGCTTGTGGGCCCGGGACATTGACACTGAAGCTTTCTTT. Its protein is CASSLWARDIDTEAFF.